The following is a T cell receptor beta chain sequence with its context. The protocol was immunoSEQ multiplex PCR, while the TCRdb copy is restricted to in-frame clones and leaves out a portion. The repertoire includes roughly 66,000 clones, around nine tenths of them detected once, and approximately 1.4% sits in the top ten. Germline trimming cut 0 bases from V and 5 bases from J; bases unmatched to any gene: 6. The CDR3 covers 16 residues. CDR1 SGDLS and CDR2 YYNGEE come from the germline V gene. This record belongs to a study of OX40 agonist ivuxolimab in advanced cancers. This sequence was found in an adult with an advanced solid tumor such as melanoma, head and neck, liver or kidney cancer. The chain is built from TRBV9 and TRBJ2-3; 10 nucleotides line up with TRBD2. The input for sequencing was CD4+ or CD8+ T cells sorted from blood, taken in a trial of the OX40 agonist ivuxolimab. The chain's CDR3 is CASSVGRSGGGDTQYF. CDR3 bases: TGTGCCAGCAGCGTAGGAAGGAGCGGGGGGGGAGATACGCAGTATTTT.